These T cell receptor beta chains were read from a single sample in a study of regulatory T cells in long-lasting Graves disease. TCRdb re-derived calls from the multiplex PCR reads in MiXCR, one entry per CDR3 protein. The data hold some 250,000 distinct CDR3 sequences, with 18% observed a single time. Another study also made use of these data, one on T cells in Graves' hyperthyroidism and ophthalmopathy.

The material sequenced was peripheral blood mononuclear cells (PBMCs), taken at new diagnosis, from a patient treated with antithyroid drugs. These TCRs come from a woman between 25 and 40 years old with Graves disease. Each CDR3 is given with its conserved first and last residue. Each record gives: CDR3 length, clone size, V gene, D gene, J gene, CDR3 DNA, CDR3 protein. The D gene is left open where the match is weak. Expanded clones get a size class; other rows say once, few or many, or leave the size out.

>17|many|TRBV24-1|-|TRBJ2-5
TGTGCCACCAGTGACACTTCGTCGGTCACAGGGCAAGAGACCCAGTACTTC
CATSDTSSVTGQETQYF
>14|-|TRBV7-9|-|TRBJ1-1
TGTGCCAGCACTATTGGGCGCGGGAACACTGAAGCTTTCTTT
CASTIGRGNTEAFF
>16|many|TRBV20-1|TRBD1|TRBJ2-7
TGCAGTGCTAGAGAGGTGGCCGGGACAGGGGGCGACGAGCAGTACTTC
CSAREVAGTGGDEQYF
>15|many|TRBV20-1|TRBD1|TRBJ1-1
TGCAGTGCCTCGGATTTTGACAGGGGGTACGCTGAAGCTTTCTTT
CSASDFDRGYAEAFF
>14|many|TRBV18|-|TRBJ1-2
TGTGCCAGCTCACCAGCAACCGAGAACTATGGCTACACCTTC
CASSPATENYGYTF
>13|many|TRBV20-1|-|TRBJ2-7
TGCAGTGCTAGAGATGGGTCTTCCTACGAGCAGTACTTC
CSARDGSSYEQYF
>14|-|TRBV11-1|-|TRBJ1-5
TGCGCCAGCAGCCAAGACGGGCAAGGGCAGCCCCAGCATTTT
CASSQDGQGQPQHF
>17|many|TRBV4-1|TRBD1|TRBJ2-1
TGCGCCAGCAGCCAAGTGATAGGACAGGGAGTTTACAATGAGCAGTTCTTC
CASSQVIGQGVYNEQFF
>12|many|TRBV12-5|TRBD1|TRBJ2-7
TGTGCTAGTGGTTGGGACAGGGGCGAGCAGTACTTC
CASGWDRGEQYF
>16|many|TRBV6-1|-|TRBJ2-1
TGTGCCAGCAGTCACCCCGGTGGAGCGAAAGGGAATGAGCAGTTCTTC
CASSHPGGAKGNEQFF
>14|many|TRBV4-2|-|TRBJ1-1
TGTGCCAGCAGCCTCTTCGGGGGTCTCACTGAAGCTTTCTTT
CASSLFGGLTEAFF
>14|few|TRBV11-2|TRBD1|TRBJ2-7
TGTGCCAGCAGCCTAAGACAGGGACCCTACGAGCAGTACTTC
CASSLRQGPYEQYF
>13|-|TRBV28|TRBD2|TRBJ2-7
TGTGCCAGCAGTTTAGCGGGAGTCCACGAGCAGTACTTC
CASSLAGVHEQYF
>16|many|TRBV5-1|TRBD1|TRBJ1-5
TGCGCCAGCAGCTTGGACGGGACAGGGGCATATCAGCCCCAGCATTTT
CASSLDGTGAYQPQHF
>12|many|TRBV7-9|-|TRBJ1-1
TGTGCCAGCAGGGGGGTATTCGAAGAAGCTTTCTTT
CASRGVFEEAFF
>14|many|TRBV5-4|TRBD2|TRBJ2-5
TGTGCCAGCAGCTCCAAAGCGGGGAAAGAGACCCAGTACTTC
CASSSKAGKETQYF
>14|many|TRBV20-1|TRBD1|TRBJ1-3
TGCAGTGCTAGGGCAGGGGGCCCTGGAAACACCATATATTTT
CSARAGGPGNTIYF
>14|many|TRBV10-3|-|TRBJ1-2
TGTGCCATCAGTGTGTCTCCTGGCACCTATGGCTACACCTTC
CAISVSPGTYGYTF
>15|many|TRBV5-6|-|TRBJ1-1
TGTGCCAGCAGCTTTTTTACGTCTGTCTACACTGAAGCTTTCTTT
CASSFFTSVYTEAFF
>15|many|TRBV12-3/TRBV12-4|-|TRBJ1-1
TGTGCCAGCAGTTTGGCAGGGAGGGTAAACACTGAAGCTTTCTTT
CASSLAGRVNTEAFF
>15|many|TRBV12-3/TRBV12-4|TRBD1|TRBJ1-5
TGTGCCAGCAGTTTAGCAGGGGGCAAGAATCAGCCCCAGCATTTT
CASSLAGGKNQPQHF
>15|-|TRBV6-2/TRBV6-3|-|TRBJ1-4
TGTGCCAGCAGTCCCGCGGACGTAACTAATGAAAAACTGTTTTTT
CASSPADVTNEKLFF
>14|many|TRBV29-1|-|TRBJ1-1
TGCAGCGTTGATCTACCCCGAGGGGACACTGAAGCTTTCTTT
CSVDLPRGDTEAFF
>15|few|TRBV25-1|TRBD1|TRBJ1-6
TGTGCCAGCAGTGACGGGACAGGTATTAATTCACCCCTCCACTTT
CASSDGTGINSPLHF
>14|many|TRBV7-9|-|TRBJ1-1
TGTGCCAGCAGCTTAGCACGGGCCTACACTGAAGCTTTCTTT
CASSLARAYTEAFF
>12|many|TRBV20-1|-|TRBJ2-7
TGCAGTGCTCTTGGAGACAACCCCGAGCAGTACTTC
CSALGDNPEQYF
>16|many|TRBV2|-|TRBJ1-5
TGTGCCAGCTCTAGGCCGTACGAAAATAGCAATCAGCCCCAGCATTTT
CASSRPYENSNQPQHF
>14|many|TRBV4-1|-|TRBJ2-5
TGCGCCAGCAGCCAAACCGGGACACAGGAGACCCAGTACTTC
CASSQTGTQETQYF
>13|many|TRBV7-8|-|TRBJ1-6
TGTGCCAGCAACCGGGAGTTTAATTCACCCCTCCACTTT
CASNREFNSPLHF
>13|many|TRBV3-1|-|TRBJ2-1
TGTGCCAGCAGCCAAGATACCCGGGGTGAGCAGTTCTTC
CASSQDTRGEQFF
>14|many|TRBV29-1|-|TRBJ2-3
TGCAGCGTCGCCACCGGGCCGAAAAAGGGGACGCAGTATTTT
CSVATGPKKGTQYF
>12|many|TRBV20-1|-|TRBJ1-1
TGCAGTGCTGCCCCTTGGGGGACCGAAGCTTTCTTT
CSAAPWGTEAFF
>16|many|TRBV6-2/TRBV6-3|-|TRBJ1-1
TGTGCCAGCAGTTACTCCAAAAGGGCAATGAGCACTGAAGCTTTCTTT
CASSYSKRAMSTEAFF
>15|few|TRBV25-1|TRBD1|TRBJ1-4
TGTGCCAGCAGTGATCCGGGACAGGTTACTGAAAAACTGTTTTTT
CASSDPGQVTEKLFF
>14|many|TRBV5-1|TRBD1|TRBJ2-7
TGCGCCAGCAGCTGGGAAGGGGGCCTGAGCGAGCAGTACTTC
CASSWEGGLSEQYF
>13|-|TRBV7-2|-|TRBJ2-4
TGTGCCAGCAGCTTAGTCCTCAAAAACATTCAGTACTTC
CASSLVLKNIQYF
>14|many|TRBV20-1|TRBD2|TRBJ2-5
TGCAGTGCGAGGGCGGGGGGGCCGAGGGAGACCCAGTACTTC
CSARAGGPRETQYF
>15|many|TRBV12-5|TRBD1|TRBJ1-2
TGTGCTAGTGGTTTGAGGGACAGGGGAAACTATGGCTACACCTTC
CASGLRDRGNYGYTF
>17|many|TRBV7-2|TRBD2|TRBJ2-2
TGTGCCAGCAGCTTAGCTAGCGGGGGAGTTAACACCGGGGAGCTGTTTTTT
CASSLASGGVNTGELFF
>14|few|TRBV9|-|TRBJ2-7
TGTGCCAGCAGCGCGTGGGACGGAACCTACGAGCAGTACTTC
CASSAWDGTYEQYF
>9|-|TRBV20-1|-|TRBJ1-2
TGCAGTGCTAGTAACGGGCCTCTCTTC
CSASNGPLF
>15|many|TRBV2|-|TRBJ1-4
TGTGCCAGCAGTATCCGGCCCGGGGCTAATGAAAAACTGTTTTTT
CASSIRPGANEKLFF
>19|-|TRBV19|-|TRBJ2-6
TGTGCCAGCACAATTTCTCAGGTTAGGTTCCGCTCTGGGGCCAACGTCCTGACTTTC
CASTISQVRFRSGANVLTF
>16|-|TRBV5-4|TRBD2|TRBJ2-7
TGTGCCAGCAGCTTGAAGCGGGGGGAGAATTGGTACGAGCAGTACTTC
CASSLKRGENWYEQYF
>14|few|TRBV27|TRBD1|TRBJ1-6
TGTGCCAGCATGGGCCGAGGGGGCCATTCACCCCTCCACTTT
CASMGRGGHSPLHF
>15|many|TRBV6-1|TRBD1|TRBJ1-5
TGTGCCAGCAAGCTCCGGGACAGGGATATCCAGCCCCAGCATTTT
CASKLRDRDIQPQHF
>13|-|TRBV15|-|TRBJ2-1
TGTGCCACCAGCAGAGAGGCACAGGGAGGGCGGTTCTTC
CATSREAQGGRFF
>14|-|TRBV19|-|TRBJ2-4
TGTGCCAGTAGTATTGGGCAGGGGAAAAACATTCAGTACTTC
CASSIGQGKNIQYF
>15|once|TRBV5-1|-|TRBJ2-7
TGCGCCAGCAGCTTGAGGCGGACGGGGGTCTACGAGCAGTACTTC
CASSLRRTGVYEQYF
>16|-|TRBV6-9|TRBD2|TRBJ2-5
TGTGCCAGCAGTTCTCCGGGACTAGCGGGATCCGGGGCCCAGTACTTC
CASSSPGLAGSGAQYF
>15|many|TRBV7-9|-|TRBJ1-1
TGTGCCAGCAGCATCAGCTACACGGACCCTTGGGGCGCTTTCTTT
CASSISYTDPWGAFF